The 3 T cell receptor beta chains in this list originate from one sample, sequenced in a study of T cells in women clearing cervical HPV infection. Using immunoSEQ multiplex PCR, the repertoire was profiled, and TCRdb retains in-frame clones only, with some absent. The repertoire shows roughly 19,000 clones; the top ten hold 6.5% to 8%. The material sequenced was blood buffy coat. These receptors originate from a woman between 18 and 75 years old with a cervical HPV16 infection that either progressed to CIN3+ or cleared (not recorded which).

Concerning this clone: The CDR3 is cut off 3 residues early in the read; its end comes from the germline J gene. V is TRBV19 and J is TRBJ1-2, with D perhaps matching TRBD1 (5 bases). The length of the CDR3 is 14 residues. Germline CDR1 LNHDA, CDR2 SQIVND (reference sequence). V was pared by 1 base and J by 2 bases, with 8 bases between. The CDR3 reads CASSIGTPNYGYTF. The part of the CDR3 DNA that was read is TGTGCCAGTAGTATAGGGACACCGAACTATGGC.

The CDR3 is CASSRSRDRTSTEAFF. Incomplete CDR3 DNA: TGTGCCAGCTCACGTTCCCGGGACAGAACCTCCACTGAA. V is TRBV18 and J is TRBJ1-1, with 7 bases lining up with TRBD1. The CDR3 end lies 3 residues beyond the end of the read and is filled in from the germline J gene. V trimming: 4 bases; J trimming: 4 bases; junction bases outside the gene matches: 12. Germline V gene lookup returns CDR1 KGHSH and CDR2 LQKENI. The CDR3 loop spans 16 amino acids.

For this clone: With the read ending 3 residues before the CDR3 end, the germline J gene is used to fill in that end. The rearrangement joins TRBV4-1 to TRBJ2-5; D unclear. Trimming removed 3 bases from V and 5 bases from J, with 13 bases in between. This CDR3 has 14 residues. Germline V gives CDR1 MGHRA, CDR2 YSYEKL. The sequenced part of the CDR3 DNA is TGCGCCAGCAGCCACTCCGGTCGGGTGGAGACC. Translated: CASSHSGRVET. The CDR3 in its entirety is CASSHSGRVETQYF.